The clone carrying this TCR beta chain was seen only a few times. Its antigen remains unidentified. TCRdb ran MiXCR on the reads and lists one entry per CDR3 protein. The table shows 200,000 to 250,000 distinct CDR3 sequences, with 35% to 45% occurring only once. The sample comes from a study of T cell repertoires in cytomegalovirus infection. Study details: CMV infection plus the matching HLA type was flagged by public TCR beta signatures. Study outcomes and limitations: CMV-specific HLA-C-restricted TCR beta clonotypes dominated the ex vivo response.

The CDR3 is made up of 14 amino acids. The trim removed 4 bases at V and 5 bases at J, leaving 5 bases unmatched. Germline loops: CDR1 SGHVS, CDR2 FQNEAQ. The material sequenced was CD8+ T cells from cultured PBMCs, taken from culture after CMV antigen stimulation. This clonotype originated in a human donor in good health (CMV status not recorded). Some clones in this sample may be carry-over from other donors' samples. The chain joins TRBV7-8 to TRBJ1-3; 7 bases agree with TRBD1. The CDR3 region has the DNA TGTGCCAGCAGCTCCCAGGGGGGCAGAAACACCATATATTTT. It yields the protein CASSSQGGRNTIYF.